One and the same sample provided the 10 T cell receptor beta chains below, sequenced in a study of blood T cell repertoires in COVID-19. Sequencing was performed with immunoSEQ multiplex PCR; in TCRdb, only in-frame clones are kept and a portion is missing. The sample gives 200,000 or so clones, under 90% of which show up once; about 4.5% is in the top ten. Sequencing was performed on peripheral blood. The source of these receptors is a man aged 45-60 years with acute or convalescent COVID-19.

The chain carries TRBV20-1 and TRBJ2-4, with D unresolved. The length of the CDR3 is 11 residues. V was trimmed by 5 bases and J by 8 bases, leaving 10 bases between them. Germline CDR1 and CDR2: DFQATT and SNEGSKA (reference sequence). This CDR3 reads CSAPLPDIQYF. CDR3 bases: TGCAGTGCTCCCCTTCCCGACATTCAGTACTTC.

The J gene is TRBJ1-1, the V gene TRBV5-1; perhaps TRBD1 as D (6 bases). The CDR3 totals 11 residues. Germline V lookup: CDR1 SGHRS, CDR2 YFSETQ. Trimming stripped 4 bases from V and 9 bases from J, with 10 bases between. CDR3 in DNA: TGCGCCAGCAGCGGGGGGGCCCAAGCTTTCTTT. This encodes CASSGGAQAFF.

V usage is TRBV9 and J usage is TRBJ1-1, with D possibly matching TRBD1 (6 bases). This CDR3 has 14 amino acids. The germline gives CDR1 SGDLS, CDR2 YYNGEE. Trimming took off 4 bases at V and 5 bases at J, with 15 bases between the two ends. CDR3 in DNA: TGTGCCAGCAGCCCTCGACAGGCCTATACTGAAGCTTTCTTT. It translates to CASSPRQAYTEAFF.

J is TRBJ1-4 and V is TRBV11-2; D call uncertain. V lost 1 base and J 3 bases, leaving 15 bases between the germline ends. The CDR3 is 17 amino acids. The germline CDR1 and CDR2 sequences are SGHAT and FQNNGV. The chain's CDR3 is CASSLGSTSGSNEKLFF. The CDR3 nucleotides read TGTGCCAGCAGCTTAGGGTCTACTAGCGGATCTAATGAAAAACTGTTTTTT.

The rearrangement joins TRBV9 to TRBJ2-1; 7 bases agree with TRBD2. Germline values: CDR1 SGDLS, CDR2 YYNGEE. V lost 1 base and J lost 7; bases outside the gene matches: 8. This CDR3 is built from 15 residues. The CDR3 region is CASSVNGGGRNEQFF. Here the CDR3 DNA reads TGTGCCAGCAGCGTAAATGGGGGAGGGAGGAATGAGCAGTTCTTC. The full variable domain, rest sourced from reference TRBV9 and TRBJ2-1, is DSGVTQTPKHLITATGQRVTLRCSPRSGDLSVYWYQQSLDQGLQFLIQYYNGEERAKGNILERFSAQQFPDLHSELNLSSLELGDSALYFCASSVNGGGRNEQFFGPGTRLTVL.

The V call is TRBV5-4, the J call TRBJ2-7; TRBD2 matches at 9 bases. Germline assignment: CDR1 SGHNT and CDR2 YYREEE (reference sequence). The trim removed 0 bases at V and 6 bases at J, leaving 7 bases unmatched. The CDR3 is 15 amino acids. CDR3 bases: TGTGCCAGCAGCTTGGGTAGTAGCGGGGGTGTCGAGCAGTACTTC. It encodes CASSLGSSGGVEQYF.

The chain has TRBV5-4 and TRBJ1-2; 7 bases map to TRBD1. The CDR3 length is 17 residues. Germline V gene data show CDR1 as SGHNT and CDR2 as YYREEE (reference sequence). Unmatched junction bases numbered 16, after V lost 4 bases and J lost 4 bases. The CDR3 spells CASSTSSTGLATYGYTF. CDR3 nucleotide sequence: TGTGCCAGCAGCACCAGCTCGACAGGGCTAGCCACCTATGGCTACACCTTC.

This clone was seen a handful of times. CDR3 residues: CASSRKGHGSGANVLTF. As DNA, the CDR3 is TGTGCCAGCAGCCGAAAGGGACATGGATCTGGGGCCAACGTCCTGACTTTC. The chain recombines TRBV3-1 (or the pseudogene TRBV3-2) with TRBJ2-6; possible D gene TRBD1, 6 bases. Germline assignment: CDR1 LGHDT and CDR2 YNNKEL (reference sequence). The CDR3 totals 17 residues. The germline V and J ends were trimmed by 4 bases and 1 base, with 14 bases remaining between them.

J is TRBJ2-1 and V is TRBV6-5, with no clear D. This CDR3 comprises 12 residues. V dropped 8 bases and J dropped 7 bases, with 12 bases sitting between them. Germline V gene data show CDR1 as MNHEY and CDR2 as SVGAGI. This CDR3 reads CASEPGYNEQFF. CDR3 sequence (DNA): TGTGCCAGCGAGCCCGGGTATAATGAGCAGTTCTTC.

The chain joins TRBV29-1 to TRBJ2-2, with TRBD1 as a possible D gene (5 bases). Germline V gene sequence: CDR1 SQVTM, CDR2 ANQGSEA. V dropped 8 bases and J dropped 0 bases, with 10 bases sitting between them. There are 13 residues in the CDR3. CDR3 in amino acids: CSTRTTNTGELFF. The CDR3 DNA follows: TGCAGCACTCGGACAACGAACACCGGGGAGCTGTTTTTT.